The 10 T cell receptor beta chains reported below all come from one sample, sequenced in a study of T cell responses to AZD1222 COVID-19 vaccine. Data came from immunoSEQ multiplex PCR; TCRdb stores just in-frame clones and leaves some out. In the table there are around 120,000 clones, around 86% of which are singletons. Sequenced material: peripheral blood, taken on day 0 of AZD1222 vaccination. The source is an adult in good health.

The chain employs TRBV19 and TRBJ1-3, with D uncertain. Germline V gene sequence: CDR1 LNHDA, CDR2 SQIVND (reference sequence). V was trimmed by 1 base and J by 0 bases, leaving 13 bases between them. This CDR3 contains 17 residues. The CDR3 DNA reads as TGTGCCAGTAGTATAGTGTCGATAGCGAGCTCTGGAAACACCATATATTTT. This translates into CASSIVSIASSGNTIYF.

CDR3 amino acids: CASSLGGQTEKLFF. DNA of the CDR3: TGCGCCAGCAGCTTGGGAGGACAGACTGAAAAACTGTTTTTT. The chain joins TRBV5-1 to TRBJ1-4; D is possibly TRBD1 (6 bases). Germline V gene data show CDR1 as SGHRS and CDR2 as YFSETQ. The CDR3 extends over 14 amino acids. Between the trimmed V and J ends, which lost 0 bases and 7 bases, there was a span of 10 bases. The variable domain in full, completed from reference TRBV5-1 and TRBJ1-4, reads KAGVTQTPRYLIKTRGQQVTLSCSPISGHRSVSWYQQTPGQGLQFLFEYFSETQRNKGNFPGRFSGRQFSNSRSEMNVSTLELGDSALYLCASSLGGQTEKLFFGSGTQLSVL.

The gene calls are TRBV6-6 and TRBJ1-2; D uncertain. CDR3 length: 13 amino acids. Germline lookup yields CDR1 MNHNY and CDR2 SVGAGI (reference sequence). V shed 7 bases and J shed 4 bases, with 13 bases lying between them. In DNA, the CDR3 is TGTGCCAGCACTCCGTTGGCGGTCTATGGCTACACCTTC. Protein product: CASTPLAVYGYTF.

This clone came up once. V and J are TRBV4-2 and TRBJ1-6; maybe TRBD1 (5 bases). Trimming removed 6 bases from V and 6 bases from J, with 24 bases in between. Per the germline V gene, CDR1 is LGHNA and CDR2 is YNFKEQ. This CDR3 contains 18 residues. The CDR3 reads CASSRNPSAQGANSPLHF. The CDR3 nucleotides read TGTGCCAGCAGTCGAAACCCATCTGCCCAGGGTGCTAATTCACCCCTCCACTTT.

This clone turned up a few times. V and J are TRBV7-9 and TRBJ2-2, with a weak D call TRBD2 (7 bases). V was trimmed by 3 bases and J by 7 bases, leaving 12 bases between them. Germline V gene data show CDR1 as SEHNR and CDR2 as FQNEAQ (reference sequence). The CDR3 extends over 14 amino acids. The CDR3 DNA is TGTGCCAGCAGCTTCTCGGGGGGCAGCGGGGAGCTGTTTTTT. Translating gives CASSFSGGSGELFF.

The chain carries TRBV6-2 or TRBV6-3 and TRBJ1-5; 9 bases align to TRBD1. This CDR3 is built from 14 residues. Germline V gene lookup returns CDR1 MNHEY and CDR2 SVGEGT. V shed 4 bases, J shed 7 bases, and the junction held 5 bases outside the gene matches. The CDR3 here is CASSFTGGWQPQHF. The CDR3 DNA reads TGTGCCAGCAGTTTCACAGGGGGCTGGCAGCCCCAGCATTTT.

The genes are TRBV2 and TRBJ2-3; 7 positions agree with TRBD2. Germline CDR1 and CDR2: SNHLY and FYNNEI. CDR3 length: 15 residues. J gave up 3 bases and V 6 bases, and 9 bases lay outside the gene matches. The CDR3: CASRGLAVATDTQYF. The CDR3, as DNA: TGTGCCAGCAGGGGCCTAGCGGTCGCTACAGATACGCAGTATTTT.

The CDR3: CASSLASASGNTIYF. In DNA form, the CDR3 reads TGTGCCAGCAGTTTAGCGTCAGCCTCTGGAAACACCATATATTTT. The chain combines TRBV28 with TRBJ1-3, with no clear D. The CDR3 covers 15 residues. Germline CDR1 reads MDHEN; CDR2 reads SYDVKM. Trimming cost V 2 bases and J 0 bases, with 8 bases left between them.

The gene calls are TRBV28 and TRBJ1-1; 9 bases align to TRBD1. V lost 4 bases, J lost 6 bases, and 6 bases stayed unmatched. There are 14 residues in the CDR3. The germline V gene encodes CDR1 MDHEN and CDR2 SYDVKM. CDR3 DNA: TGTGCCAGCAGTTGGGGGGGACAGGGCGCTGAAGCTTTCTTT. As protein: CASSWGGQGAEAFF.

The chain combines TRBV2 with TRBJ1-4, with D possibly matching TRBD1 (5 bases). Germline values: CDR1 SNHLY, CDR2 FYNNEI. V was cut by 6 bases and J by 13 bases, with 15 bases left in between. This CDR3 spans 12 amino acids. The CDR3 protein is CASRPGGGGLFF. The DNA of the CDR3 is TGTGCCAGCAGACCCGGGGGGGGAGGACTGTTTTTT.